This entry concerns a single T cell receptor (beta chain). Its antigen remains unknown. A second PCR, run for roughly 7 to 11 cycles, used a sample-barcoded 5' primer plus a J-beta primer mix. TCRdb reanalysed the 5' RACE reads using MiXCR and keeps one entry per CDR3 protein. The data contain roughly 860,000 distinct CDR3 sequences, less than 80% of them seen just once; the ten biggest clones take up roughly a quarter. This record belongs to a study of blood T cells in healthy people across ages. Study results and caveats: It was the long-lived donors that had more naive CD4+ cells and higher diversity than aged donors. Not knowing donor CMV status may have confounded expanded clonotype changes. Estimated diversity across one million T cells was deemed an underestimate.

Germline CDR1 reads MGHDK; CDR2 reads SYGVNS. V lost 5 bases and J lost 6, with 11 bases in between. The CDR3 contains 13 residues. This receptor was obtained from a man aged 25-45 years in good health. The rearrangement links TRBV25-1 to TRBJ2-4; D is possibly TRBD1 (5 bases). Sequenced sample: blood. The CDR3 loop reads CASSSPTANIQYF. CDR3 coding DNA: TGTGCCAGCAGTAGCCCGACAGCAAACATTCAGTACTTC.